Listed below are T cell receptor beta chains from one sample, sequenced in a study of T cells in Graves' hyperthyroidism and ophthalmopathy. TCRdb analysed the multiplex PCR reads with MiXCR anew, one entry per CDR3 protein. Of 490,000 or so distinct CDR3 sequences in the sample, approximately 22% were seen once. Material for sequencing was blood. Receptors were obtained from a woman in her seventies with Graves' ophthalmopathy. Both conserved end residues are part of each CDR3.

CDR3aa: CASSLGQGAGGELFF
v_gene: TRBV11-3

CDR3aa: CSARGSLLDTQYF
v_gene: TRBV20-1

CDR3aa: CASSYLAGPYEQYF
v_gene: TRBV5-1

CDR3aa: CASSLETGNFDNEQFF
v_gene: TRBV5-1

CDR3aa: CATSDFLLGEQYF
v_gene: TRBV24-1

CDR3aa: CASSLGRGVSEQYF
v_gene: TRBV11-2

CDR3aa: CASSYSRATNEKLFF
v_gene: TRBV6-5

CDR3aa: CASSLSARGRGDGYTF
v_gene: TRBV28

CDR3aa: CASSSSLDRAFEAFF
v_gene: TRBV5-1

CDR3aa: CASSPPGDYEQYF
v_gene: TRBV18

CDR3aa: CASSLAQLNTEAFF
v_gene: TRBV7-9

CDR3aa: CAISEMGREKYF
v_gene: TRBV10-3

CDR3aa: CASSQDRGEIERETQYF
v_gene: TRBV7-9

CDR3aa: CASREYTGSAGELFF
v_gene: TRBV7-2

CDR3aa: CASSRGGGGANVLTF
v_gene: TRBV6-1

CDR3aa: CASSHTGSARYTEAFF
v_gene: TRBV12-3/TRBV12-4

CDR3aa: CASTTGTTYEQYF
v_gene: TRBV12-3/TRBV12-4

CDR3aa: CASSLISPGVEAFF
v_gene: TRBV11-2

CDR3aa: CASSSRGYYEQYF
v_gene: TRBV27

CDR3aa: CASSPGWRSYNEQFF
v_gene: TRBV12-3/TRBV12-4

CDR3aa: CASSLQGARTGELFF
v_gene: TRBV6-2/TRBV6-3

CDR3aa: CASSGGGPLHF
v_gene: TRBV10-3

CDR3aa: CASSVTGTSRNEQHF
v_gene: TRBV5-1

CDR3aa: CASSPPAQNYEQYF
v_gene: TRBV18

CDR3aa: CASSSGQEAYEQYF
v_gene: TRBV5-1

CDR3aa: CASSSTSGANVLTF
v_gene: TRBV7-3

CDR3aa: CASSDLAESSYNEQFF
v_gene: TRBV6-1

CDR3aa: CASSSLGTNTDTQYF
v_gene: TRBV7-3

CDR3aa: CASKDRSNYGYTF
v_gene: TRBV19

CDR3aa: CSASVGRRGETQYF
v_gene: TRBV20-1

CDR3aa: CAWTHTAGDGTF
v_gene: TRBV30

CDR3aa: CASSLMSGTEAFF
v_gene: TRBV12-3/TRBV12-4

CDR3aa: CATSRDGQGASYEQYF
v_gene: TRBV15